This T cell receptor (beta chain) was sequenced in a study of T cell responses to AZD1222 COVID-19 vaccine. This clone was seen only once. The CDR3 spans 17 residues. Per the germline V gene, CDR1 is ENHRY and CDR2 is SYGVKD. The V and J ends lost 0 bases and 5 bases respectively, with 19 bases between them. Sequencing used immunoSEQ multiplex PCR; TCRdb keeps in-frame clones, though not all of them. The sample records over 60,000 clones, 60% to 85% being singletons. The V and J genes are TRBV10-3 and TRBJ2-5; D is perhaps TRBD1 or TRBD2 (6 bases each). Here the sequenced sample was peripheral blood, taken on day 0 of MenACWY control vaccination. The TCR comes from an adult in good health. The CDR3 is CAISESIGTRGVETQYF. CDR3 nucleotide sequence: TGTGCCATCAGTGAGTCGATCGGGACAAGGGGGGTGGAGACCCAGTACTTC.